Each of the 24 T cell receptor beta chains below was sequenced from the same sample in a study of blood T cell repertoires in COVID-19. Only in-frame clones appear in the TCRdb table, and some are missing; sequencing was by immunoSEQ multiplex PCR. The data contain 52,000 or so clones, over 75% of them singletons. Sample: peripheral blood. The receptors were sampled from a human donor in a cohort sampled during active COVID-19.

CDR3 bases: TGTGCCAGCAGCTGGGGGACAGGGCGGACCGGGGAGCTGTTTTTT. Protein sequence: CASSWGTGRTGELFF. The chain carries TRBV7-8 and TRBJ2-2; 9 bases line up with TRBD1. Germline V lookup: CDR1 SGHVS, CDR2 FQNEAQ. The CDR3 consists of 15 residues. V lost 4 bases, J lost 5 bases, and 5 bases stayed unmatched.

The chain carries TRBV5-1 and TRBJ2-1; 7 positions agree with TRBD1. The germline V gene has CDR1 SGHRS and CDR2 YFSETQ. The CDR3 is 15 amino acids. V shed 2 bases, J shed 1 base, and the junction held 3 bases outside the gene matches. The CDR3 DNA sequence: TGCGCCAGCAGCTTAAGACAGGGATCCTACAATGAGCAGTTCTTC. It yields the protein CASSLRQGSYNEQFF.

V is TRBV4-3 and J is TRBJ2-1, with 10 positions matching TRBD1. Germline assignment: CDR1 LGHNA and CDR2 YSLEER. After removal of 1 base from V and 3 bases from J, the junction contained 6 bases not matched to a gene. This CDR3 has 17 residues. CDR3 in DNA: TGCGCCAGCAGCCAAGCGCGACAGGGGGCTTACTACAATGAGCAGTTCTTC. Translated, it gives CASSQARQGAYYNEQFF.

The chain links TRBV19 to TRBJ1-1; D ambiguous. This CDR3 contains 15 residues. The V and J ends lost 6 bases and 6 bases respectively, with 20 bases between them. CDR1 is LNHDA and CDR2 is SQIVND in the germline V gene (reference sequence). The CDR3 region has the DNA TGTGCCAGTAGGGCCCTTAGTAGTGGCGGCGCTGAAGCTTTCTTT. Its protein product is CASRALSSGGAEAFF.

The V call is TRBV6-2 or TRBV6-3, the J call TRBJ2-1; 8 bases agree with TRBD1. This CDR3 is 17 amino acids long. The V and J ends lost 5 bases and 3 bases, in that order; junction bases with no gene match: 12. Germline V lookup: CDR1 MNHEY, CDR2 SVGEGT. The CDR3 is CASSPRRRQGNYNEQFF. CDR3 coding DNA: TGTGCCAGCAGTCCCCGCAGACGACAGGGGAACTACAATGAGCAGTTCTTC.

J is TRBJ2-1 and V is TRBV24-1; 8 positions match TRBD2. Germline CDR1 KGHDR, CDR2 SFDVKD. This CDR3 comprises 16 residues. The V gene end was trimmed by 4 bases and the J gene end by 0 bases; junction bases not matched to a gene: 4. The CDR3 region is CATSDPGRDSYNEQFF. The CDR3 DNA reads as TGTGCCACCAGTGACCCCGGGAGGGACTCCTACAATGAGCAGTTCTTC.

The chain is built from TRBV18 and TRBJ2-1; D is uncertain. V gave up 1 base and J gave up 0 bases, with 10 bases separating them. The length of the CDR3 is 16 residues. Per germline, CDR1 KGHSH and CDR2 LQKENI. The CDR3 reads CASSPLGRSSYNEQFF. For the CDR3, the DNA is TGTGCCAGCTCACCACTAGGAAGGAGCTCCTACAATGAGCAGTTCTTC.

The chain has TRBV4-1 and TRBJ1-5; weak D call: TRBD1 (5 bases). The CDR3 has 16 residues. The ends were cut back, 0 bases at V and 2 bases at J, with 11 bases in the middle. CDR1 is MGHRA, CDR2 YSYEKL, per germline. The CDR3 region has the DNA TGCGCCAGCAGCCAAGATCGCGTAGGGGGCAATCAGCCCCAGCATTTT. Encoded protein: CASSQDRVGGNQPQHF.

The chain is built from TRBV12-3 or TRBV12-4 and TRBJ2-7, with D unclear. Trimming took off 5 bases at V and 9 bases at J, with 17 bases between the two ends. CDR3 length: 13 amino acids. In nucleotides, the CDR3 is TGTGCCAGCAGTCCCACGTCGATAGCTATGCAGTACTTC. Protein sequence: CASSPTSIAMQYF.

J is TRBJ2-7 and V is TRBV18; TRBD2 matches at 15 bases. Germline V CDR1 and CDR2: KGHSH, LQKENI. V shed 3 bases, J shed 3 bases, and the junction held 15 bases outside the gene matches. The CDR3 contains 20 residues. CDR3 in amino acids: CASSPNFGTSGRFSFYEQYF. The CDR3 coding sequence is TGTGCCAGCTCACCCAATTTCGGGACTAGCGGGAGGTTTTCATTCTACGAGCAGTACTTC.

This chain connects TRBV11-2 to TRBJ2-2; TRBD1 is a possible D gene (6 bases). Germline V gene sequence: CDR1 SGHAT, CDR2 FQNNGV. Trimming took off 7 bases at V and 3 bases at J, with 18 bases between the two ends. CDR3 length: 16 amino acids. The CDR3 region has the DNA TGTGCCAGCACCCCAGGGGTCGCGCGTGACACCGGGGAGCTGTTTTTT. Protein: CASTPGVARDTGELFF. The complete variable domain, with remaining parts taken from reference TRBV11-2 and TRBJ2-2, reads EAGVAQSPRYKIIEKRQSVAFWCNPISGHATLYWYQQILGQGPKLLIQFQNNGVVDDSQLPKDRFSAERLKGVDSTLKIQPAKLEDSAVYLCASTPGVARDTGELFFGEGSRLTVL.

V is TRBV7-2 and J is TRBJ1-1; 11 nucleotides line up with TRBD1. The V and J ends lost 5 bases and 11 bases, in that order; junction bases with no gene match: 13. CDR1 is SGHTA and CDR2 is FQGNSA in the germline V gene. CDR3 length: 15 residues. CDR3 coding DNA: TGTGCCAGCAGCAACCCCGGGACAGGGGGAGTTAGTGCTTTCTTT. The encoded protein is CASSNPGTGGVSAFF. Filled out from reference TRBV7-2 and TRBJ1-1, the complete variable domain reads GAGVSQSPSNKVTEKGKDVELRCDPISGHTALYWYRQSLGQGLEFLIYFQGNSAPDKSGLPSDRFSAERTGGSVSTLTIQRTQQEDSAVYLCASSNPGTGGVSAFFGQGTRLTVV.

The chain links TRBV28 to TRBJ2-1; weak D call: TRBD2 (7 bases). This CDR3 region has 15 residues. V was clipped by 7 bases and J by 7 bases, with 20 bases between them. Germline V gives CDR1 MDHEN, CDR2 SYDVKM. As DNA, the CDR3 is TGTGCCAGCAAAGGGGGGGCAGGGGTGAGGAATGAGCAGTTCTTC. This gives the protein CASKGGAGVRNEQFF.

J is TRBJ1-6 and V is TRBV5-1; 9 nucleotides align to TRBD1. From germline, CDR1 is SGHRS and CDR2 YFSETQ. CDR3 size: 17 residues. V trimming: 0 bases; J trimming: 6 bases; junction bases outside the gene matches: 7. Here the CDR3 reads CASSLGDRDYANSPLHF. The CDR3 DNA reads TGCGCCAGCAGCTTGGGGGACAGGGATTATGCTAATTCACCCCTCCACTTT.

The J gene is TRBJ2-5, the V gene TRBV4-3, with 7 bases matching TRBD1. Germline CDR1 and CDR2: LGHNA and YSLEER. The trim removed 0 bases at V and 5 bases at J, leaving 6 bases unmatched. This CDR3 has 15 amino acids. The CDR3 is CASSQDFRGWETQYF. The DNA of the CDR3 is TGCGCCAGCAGCCAAGACTTCAGGGGGTGGGAGACCCAGTACTTC.

In DNA, the CDR3 is TGTGCCACCAGCAGCGCCGGTACCTGGTCTGAGAGCACTGAAGCTTTCTTT. This gives the protein CATSSAGTWSESTEAFF. J is TRBJ1-1 and V is TRBV15; D is unclear. Deletions cut 3 bases from V and 4 bases from J, with 21 bases between. Germline CDR1 LNHNV, CDR2 YYDKDF (reference sequence). The CDR3 loop spans 17 amino acids.

The chain is built from TRBV5-1 and TRBJ2-7, with TRBD2 identical over 13 bases. Germline values: CDR1 SGHRS, CDR2 YFSETQ. The V gene end was trimmed by 0 bases and the J gene end by 4 bases; junction bases not matched to a gene: 7. The CDR3 covers 17 residues. This CDR3 reads CASSLVGGTSGTYEQYF. The CDR3 DNA reads TGCGCCAGCAGCTTGGTCGGCGGGACTAGCGGGACTTACGAGCAGTACTTC.

The V gene is TRBV4-2, the J gene TRBJ1-1, with 7 bases lining up with TRBD1. The germline V gene has CDR1 LGHNA and CDR2 YNFKEQ. Germline trimming cut 1 base from V and 4 bases from J; bases unmatched to any gene: 12. The CDR3 sequence is 17 residues long. CDR3 loop: CASSQGFNRGSGTEAFF. In DNA, the CDR3 is TGTGCCAGCAGCCAAGGCTTCAACAGGGGTTCGGGCACTGAAGCTTTCTTT.

The chain recombines TRBV5-6 with TRBJ2-5; 9 nucleotides agree with TRBD1. Per germline, CDR1 SGHDT and CDR2 YYEEEE. The V gene end was trimmed by 0 bases and the J gene end by 7 bases; junction bases not matched to a gene: 10. CDR3 length equals 16 residues. This CDR3 is CASSLAVGTGSGTQYF. CDR3 nucleotides: TGTGCCAGCAGCTTGGCCGTGGGGACAGGGTCCGGGACCCAGTACTTC. Full variable domain (missing parts from reference TRBV5-6 and TRBJ2-5): DAGVTQSPTHLIKTRGQQVTLRCSPKSGHDTVSWYQQALGQGPQFIFQYYEEEERQRGNFPDRFSGHQFPNYSSELNVNALLLGDSALYLCASSLAVGTGSGTQYFGPGTRLLVL.

The rearrangement uses TRBV3-1 (or the pseudogene TRBV3-2) and TRBJ2-5; 7 nucleotides match TRBD2. Trimming at V came to 0 bases and at J to 3 bases, leaving 7 bases not matched to a gene. Germline lookup yields CDR1 LGHDT and CDR2 YNNKEL (reference sequence). The CDR3 consists of 16 residues. CDR3 loop: CASSQDSAGMKETQYF. The CDR3, as DNA: TGTGCCAGCAGCCAAGATTCAGCGGGAATGAAAGAGACCCAGTACTTC.

This chain connects TRBV28 to TRBJ2-5; D is undetermined. Per germline, CDR1 MDHEN and CDR2 SYDVKM. This CDR3 is 14 amino acids long. Trimming took off 7 bases at V and 2 bases at J, with 14 bases between the two ends. The CDR3 nucleotides are TGTGCCAGCAAACCCCAGACTCTACAAGAGACCCAGTACTTC. It specifies CASKPQTLQETQYF.

V gene TRBV6-1 combines with J gene TRBJ2-3, with D tentatively TRBD2 (6 bases). Between the trimmed V and J ends, which lost 3 bases and 2 bases, there was a span of 12 bases. Germline values: CDR1 MNHNS, CDR2 SASEGT. The CDR3 runs to 15 residues. CDR3 coding DNA: TGTGCCAGCAGTGAGTGGGGGAGGCCCACAGATACGCAGTATTTT. Its protein product is CASSEWGRPTDTQYF.

V is TRBV11-2 and J is TRBJ1-5; TRBD1 matches 7 bases. V was clipped by 5 bases and J by 4 bases; unmatched bases: 5. Germline assignment: CDR1 SGHAT and CDR2 FQNNGV. The CDR3 is 14 amino acids. The DNA for the CDR3 is TGTGCCAGCAGCCGAGACAGGGCTAATCAGCCCCAGCATTTT. Protein sequence: CASSRDRANQPQHF. The full variable domain, with the rest looked up from reference TRBV11-2 and TRBJ1-5, is EAGVAQSPRYKIIEKRQSVAFWCNPISGHATLYWYQQILGQGPKLLIQFQNNGVVDDSQLPKDRFSAERLKGVDSTLKIQPAKLEDSAVYLCASSRDRANQPQHFGDGTRLSIL.

The V call is TRBV27, the J call TRBJ1-6, with TRBD1 identical over 10 bases. This CDR3 comprises 16 residues. The junction had 10 bases not matched to a gene; V was cut back by 5 bases and J by 9 bases. Germline assignment: CDR1 MNHEY and CDR2 SMNVEV (reference sequence). The CDR3 reads CASSLSGTGVGSPLHF. DNA for the CDR3: TGTGCCAGCAGTCTGTCCGGGACAGGGGTGGGTTCACCCCTCCACTTT.